This entry concerns a single T cell receptor (beta chain). This CDR3 region has 16 residues. V lost 5 bases to trimming and J lost 4 bases, with 19 bases between them. CDR1 is MNHEY, CDR2 SVGEGT, per germline. The sample belongs to a study of blood T cell repertoires in COVID-19. About the study: Some COVID-19 samples were acute and others convalescent; all came from the United States, Italy and Spain. PBMCs, B-cell-depleted T cells, or T cells provided the cDNA or gDNA that made up the material.

In the original analysis: Amplification with reference gene primers provided the estimates of nucleated cell counts. The protocol was immunoSEQ multiplex PCR, while the TCRdb copy is restricted to in-frame clones and leaves out a portion. That table is the source of V, J and clone size, and D and trimming were worked out from the DNA. The repertoire consists of around 250,000 clones, with around 87% occurring once and the leading ten covering 7.1%. The chain carries TRBV6-2 or TRBV6-3 and TRBJ2-3, with D hard to call. This sequence was found in a woman aged 70-85 years with active or convalescent COVID-19. Sequencing was done on a sample of peripheral blood. CDR3 nucleotides: TGTGCCAGCAGTCCCCGAGGTGTATCCACCCCAGATACGCAGTATTTT. Translated, it gives CASSPRGVSTPDTQYF.